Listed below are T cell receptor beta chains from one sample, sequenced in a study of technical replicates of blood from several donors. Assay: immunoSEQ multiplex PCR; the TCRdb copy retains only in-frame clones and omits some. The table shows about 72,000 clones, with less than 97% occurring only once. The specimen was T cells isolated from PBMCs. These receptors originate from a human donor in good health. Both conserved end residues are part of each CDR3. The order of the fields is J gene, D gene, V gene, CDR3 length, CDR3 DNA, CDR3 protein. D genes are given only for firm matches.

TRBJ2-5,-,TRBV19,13,TGTGCCAGTAGTGGGGGGATCAGGGAGACCCAGTACTTC,CASSGGIRETQYF
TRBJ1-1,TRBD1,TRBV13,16,TGTGCCAGCAGCAAGGACAGGGGCTCCCGTAACACTGAAGCTTTCTTT,CASSKDRGSRNTEAFF
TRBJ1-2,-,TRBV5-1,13,TGCGCCAGCAGCTTGGAACAGGGCCTTGGCTACACCTTC,CASSLEQGLGYTF
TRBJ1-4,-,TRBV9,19,TGTGCCAGCAGCGTAAGCCGGGACACCCGTATCGCAACTAATGAAAAACTGTTTTTT,CASSVSRDTRIATNEKLFF
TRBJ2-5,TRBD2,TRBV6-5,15,TGTGCCAGCAAGCTAGCGGGAGTTTCGAGTAAGACCCAGTACTTC,CASKLAGVSSKTQYF
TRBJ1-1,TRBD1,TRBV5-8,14,TGTGCCAGCAGCTTCGGGACAGTGAACACTGAAGCTTTCTTT,CASSFGTVNTEAFF
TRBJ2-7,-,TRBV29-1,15,TGCAGCGTTGGGGGGCTAATAGGGGGGGTCTACGAGCAGTACTTC,CSVGGLIGGVYEQYF
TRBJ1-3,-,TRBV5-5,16,TGTGCCAGCAGCTTGGCCCTCAGGGGCTCTGGAAACACCATATATTTT,CASSLALRGSGNTIYF
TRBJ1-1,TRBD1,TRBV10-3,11,TGTGCCATCAGCACAGGGGGCCTAAGGGAATTT,CAISTGGLREF
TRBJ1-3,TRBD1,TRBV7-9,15,TGTGCCAGCAGCCCGGACAGGGCGCTAGGAAACACCATATATTTT,CASSPDRALGNTIYF
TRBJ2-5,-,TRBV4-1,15,TGCGCCAGCAGCCAAGATTCGGGAGTGATGGAGACCCAGTACTTC,CASSQDSGVMETQYF
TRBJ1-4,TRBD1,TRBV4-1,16,TGCGCCAGCAGCCACGGTACAGGGGTGGCTAATGAAAAACTGTTTTTT,CASSHGTGVANEKLFF
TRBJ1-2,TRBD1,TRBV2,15,TGTGCCAGCAGTCCGAACGCGGGACAGATCTATGGCTACACCTTC,CASSPNAGQIYGYTF
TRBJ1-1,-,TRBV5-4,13,TGTGCCAGCAGCCCGAATTCGGGTACTGAAGCTTTCTTT,CASSPNSGTEAFF
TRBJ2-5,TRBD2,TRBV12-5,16,TGTGCTAGTGGTCCCGGGAGCGGGGGGGCCGGAGAGACCCAGTACTTC,CASGPGSGGAGETQYF